The rows below give T cell receptor beta chains drawn from one sample of a study of blood T cell repertoires in COVID-19. Libraries were prepared by immunoSEQ multiplex PCR; TCRdb keeps only in-frame clonotypes and omits some of them. The table shows roughly 340,000 clones, with 80% to 90% occurring only once. Sequencing was done on a sample of PBMCs or T cells enriched from blood (not recorded which). The receptor set was obtained from a man younger than 35 who had recovered from COVID-19. Both conserved end residues are part of each CDR3. A D gene is named only where the DNA matches it firmly. Expanded clones get a size class; other rows say once, few or many, or leave the size out.

j_gene	v_gene	abundance	d_gene	CDR3aa	CDR3nt
TRBJ1-5	TRBV28	NA	TRBD1	CASRTGGFGQPQHF	TGTGCCAGCAGGACAGGGGGCTTCGGTCAGCCCCAGCATTTT
TRBJ2-2	TRBV14	NA	TRBD1	CASSPNRGLLPGELFF	TGTGCCAGCAGCCCAAACAGGGGCCTTCTTCCCGGGGAGCTGTTTTTT
TRBJ2-5	TRBV6-2/TRBV6-3	NA	NA	CASSYAVRGQETQYF	TGTGCCAGCAGTTACGCTGTCAGGGGTCAAGAGACCCAGTACTTC
TRBJ1-5	TRBV7-3	once	TRBD1	CASSPETGLNQPQHF	TGTGCCAGCAGCCCCGAGACAGGGCTTAATCAGCCCCAGCATTTT
TRBJ2-1	TRBV30	NA	TRBD2	CAWSVSGRFNNEQFF	TGTGCCTGGAGTGTTAGCGGGAGGTTCAACAATGAGCAGTTCTTC
TRBJ1-2	TRBV6-5	NA	NA	CASSYKDRSYGYTF	TGTGCCAGCAGTTACAAGGACAGATCCTATGGCTACACCTTC
TRBJ1-1	TRBV29-1	few	NA	CSVQGVNTEAFF	TGCAGCGTCCAAGGAGTGAACACTGAAGCTTTCTTT
TRBJ1-5	TRBV30	NA	NA	CAWSVLAADQPQHF	TGTGCCTGGAGTGTTCTGGCGGCCGATCAGCCCCAGCATTTT
TRBJ1-1	TRBV27	NA	TRBD1	CASREYRGGLAFF	TGTGCCAGCAGGGAGTACAGGGGAGGATTGGCTTTCTTT
TRBJ1-3	TRBV5-1	NA	TRBD1	CASSLRQGGSGNTIYF	TGCGCCAGCAGCTTGCGACAGGGGGGCTCTGGAAACACCATATATTTT